Listed below are T cell receptor beta chains from one sample, sequenced in a study of T cell responses to AZD1222 COVID-19 vaccine. Method: immunoSEQ multiplex PCR; TCRdb's copy keeps in-frame clones and lacks some. The sample includes over 100,000 clones, 80% to 85% seen only once; the top ten take about 9.4%. The specimen comprised peripheral blood, sampled on day 0 of AZD1222 vaccination. These receptors all stem from an adult in good health. Each CDR3 is given with its conserved first and last residue. Each record gives: clone size, D gene, V gene, CDR3 length, J gene, CDR3 protein, CDR3 DNA. D genes are given only for firm matches. Size tells how often a clone was seen (once, few, many) or the class of an expanded clone, and some rows leave it out.

clone size: NA; D gene: NA; V gene: TRBV28; CDR3 length: 16; J gene: TRBJ2-7; CDR3 protein: CASSSSGASAYYEQYF; CDR3 DNA: TGTGCCAGCAGTTCCAGTGGGGCCAGCGCTTACTACGAGCAGTACTTC
clone size: NA; D gene: NA; V gene: TRBV6-1; CDR3 length: 13; J gene: TRBJ1-6; CDR3 protein: CASSETLASPLHF; CDR3 DNA: TGTGCCAGCAGTGAAACCCTGGCTTCACCCCTCCACTTT
clone size: NA; D gene: NA; V gene: TRBV28; CDR3 length: 16; J gene: TRBJ2-7; CDR3 protein: CASSPPEGVASNEQYF; CDR3 DNA: TGTGCCAGCAGTCCTCCCGAGGGTGTCGCTTCCAACGAGCAGTACTTC
clone size: NA; D gene: TRBD1; V gene: TRBV29-1; CDR3 length: 12; J gene: TRBJ1-2; CDR3 protein: CSVVGTGDGYTF; CDR3 DNA: TGCAGCGTTGTTGGGACAGGGGACGGCTACACCTTC
clone size: NA; D gene: NA; V gene: TRBV24-1; CDR3 length: 16; J gene: TRBJ2-5; CDR3 protein: CATSEGSLKYQETQYF; CDR3 DNA: TGTGCCACCAGTGAGGGCAGTCTTAAGTACCAAGAGACCCAGTACTTC
clone size: NA; D gene: NA; V gene: TRBV9; CDR3 length: 15; J gene: TRBJ1-5; CDR3 protein: CASSVGVQANQPQHF; CDR3 DNA: TGTGCCAGCAGCGTAGGGGTACAGGCCAATCAGCCCCAGCATTTT
clone size: NA; D gene: TRBD1; V gene: TRBV24-1; CDR3 length: 15; J gene: TRBJ2-5; CDR3 protein: CATSDSGTGEETQYF; CDR3 DNA: TGTGCCACCAGTGATTCCGGGACAGGGGAGGAGACCCAGTACTTC
clone size: NA; D gene: TRBD1; V gene: TRBV12-3/TRBV12-4; CDR3 length: 12; J gene: TRBJ1-2; CDR3 protein: CASSRTGYGYTF; CDR3 DNA: TGTGCCAGCAGTCGGACAGGGTACGGCTACACCTTC
clone size: NA; D gene: TRBD1; V gene: TRBV19; CDR3 length: 15; J gene: TRBJ2-2; CDR3 protein: CATKTGGFSTGELFF; CDR3 DNA: TGTGCCACCAAGACAGGGGGCTTTTCAACCGGGGAGCTGTTTTTT
clone size: NA; D gene: NA; V gene: TRBV18; CDR3 length: 12; J gene: TRBJ2-1; CDR3 protein: CASSPEYNEQFF; CDR3 DNA: TGTGCCAGCTCACCCGAGTACAATGAGCAGTTCTTC
clone size: NA; D gene: NA; V gene: TRBV19; CDR3 length: 13; J gene: TRBJ1-2; CDR3 protein: CAAGDRRTPGYTF; CDR3 DNA: TGTGCCGCTGGGGACCGAAGGACCCCTGGCTACACCTTC
clone size: few; D gene: NA; V gene: TRBV7-9; CDR3 length: 13; J gene: TRBJ2-7; CDR3 protein: CASSRSGSSEQYF; CDR3 DNA: TGTGCCAGCAGCCGTAGTGGGTCTTCCGAGCAGTACTTC